A single T cell receptor beta chain is shown here with its context. The data belong to a study of blood T cell repertoires in COVID-19. Trimming took off 2 bases at V and 10 bases at J, with 13 bases between the two ends. Germline V lookup: CDR1 SGHNT, CDR2 YYREEE (reference sequence). The CDR3 has 13 amino acids. Authors' data handling: It was from reference gene primer amplification that nucleated cell counts were estimated. TCRdb's copy holds only in-frame clones and misses some; the assay was immunoSEQ multiplex PCR. Clonal size and the V and J genes are those of that table, whereas D and trimming came from the DNA. This table holds about 200,000 clones, more than 75% found once.

The receptor was isolated from a man aged 50 to 60 with acute or convalescent COVID-19. The chain uses TRBV5-4 and TRBJ2-1; D is perhaps TRBD2 (5 bases). Sequenced: peripheral blood. The CDR3 spells CASSFPPTREQFF. DNA of the CDR3: TGTGCCAGCAGCTTTCCCCCCACTAGGGAGCAGTTCTTC.